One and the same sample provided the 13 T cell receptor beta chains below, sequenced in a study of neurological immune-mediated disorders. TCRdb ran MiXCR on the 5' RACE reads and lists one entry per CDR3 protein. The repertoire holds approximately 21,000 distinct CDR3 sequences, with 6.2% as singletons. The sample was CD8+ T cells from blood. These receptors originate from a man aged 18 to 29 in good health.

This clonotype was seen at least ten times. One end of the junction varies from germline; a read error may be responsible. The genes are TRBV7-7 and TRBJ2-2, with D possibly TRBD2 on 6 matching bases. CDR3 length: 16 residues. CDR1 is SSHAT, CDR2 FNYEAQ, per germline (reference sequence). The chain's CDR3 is CASSPNPGRGGGELFF. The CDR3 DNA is TGTGCTAGCAGCCCAAATCCGGGACGGGGAGGCGGGGAGCTGTTTTTT. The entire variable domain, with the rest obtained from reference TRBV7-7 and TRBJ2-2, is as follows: GAGVSQSPRYKVTKRGQDVTLRCDPISSHATLYWYQQALGQGPEFLTYFNYEAQPDKSGLPSDRFSAERPEGSISTLTIQRTEQRDSAMYRCASSPNPGRGGGELFFGEGSRLTVL.

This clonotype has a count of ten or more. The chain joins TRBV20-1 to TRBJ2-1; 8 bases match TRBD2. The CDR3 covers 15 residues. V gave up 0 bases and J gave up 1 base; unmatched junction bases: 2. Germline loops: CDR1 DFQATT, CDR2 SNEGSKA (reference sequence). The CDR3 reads CSARDPSGSYNEQFF. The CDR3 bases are TGCAGTGCTAGAGACCCTAGCGGGTCCTACAATGAGCAGTTCTTC.

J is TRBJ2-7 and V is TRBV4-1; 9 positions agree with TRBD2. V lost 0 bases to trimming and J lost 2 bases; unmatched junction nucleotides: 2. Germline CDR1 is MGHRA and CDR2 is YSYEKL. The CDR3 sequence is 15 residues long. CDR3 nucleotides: TGCGCCAGCAGCCAAGATCCTAGCGGGACCTACGAGCAGTACTTC. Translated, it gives CASSQDPSGTYEQYF.

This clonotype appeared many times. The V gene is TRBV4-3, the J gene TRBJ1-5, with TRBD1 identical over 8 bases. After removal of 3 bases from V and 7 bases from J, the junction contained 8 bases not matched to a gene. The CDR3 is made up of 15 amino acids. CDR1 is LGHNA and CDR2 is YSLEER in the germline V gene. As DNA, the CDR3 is TGCGCCAGCAGCCAGGACAGGGCCTTAGGGCAGCCCCAGCATTTT. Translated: CASSQDRALGQPQHF.

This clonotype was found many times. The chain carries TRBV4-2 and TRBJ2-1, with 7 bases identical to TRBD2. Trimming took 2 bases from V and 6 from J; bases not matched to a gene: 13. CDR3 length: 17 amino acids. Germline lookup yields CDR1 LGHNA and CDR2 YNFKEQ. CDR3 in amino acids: CASSQLGGETGGNEQFF. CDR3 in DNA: TGTGCCAGCAGCCAACTAGGAGGAGAAACGGGGGGCAATGAGCAGTTCTTC.

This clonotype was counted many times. The CDR3 DNA reads as TGTGCCAGCAGTTATTGGACACGGAGCACTGAAGCTTTCTTT. It encodes CASSYWTRSTEAFF. The rearrangement uses TRBV6-2 or TRBV6-3 and TRBJ1-1, with D perhaps TRBD1 (5 bases). This CDR3 region has 14 residues. V shed 3 bases and J shed 4 bases, with 12 bases lying between them. Germline assignment: CDR1 MNHEY and CDR2 SVGEGT.

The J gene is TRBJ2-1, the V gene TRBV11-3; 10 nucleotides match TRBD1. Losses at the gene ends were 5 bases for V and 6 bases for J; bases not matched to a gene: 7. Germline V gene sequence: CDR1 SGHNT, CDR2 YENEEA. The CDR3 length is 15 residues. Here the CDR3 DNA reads TGTGCCAGCAGCCCACGGGACAGGGGATTCAATGAGCAGTTCTTC. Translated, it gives CASSPRDRGFNEQFF.

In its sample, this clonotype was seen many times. CDR3 region: CASRDTEKNIQYF. CDR3 DNA sequence: TGCGCCAGCAGAGATACAGAGAAAAACATTCAGTACTTC. This chain joins TRBV5-1 and TRBJ2-4; no clear D. This CDR3 has 13 amino acids. The germline V gene encodes CDR1 SGHRS and CDR2 YFSETQ. V was trimmed by 5 bases and J by 4 bases, leaving 10 bases between them.

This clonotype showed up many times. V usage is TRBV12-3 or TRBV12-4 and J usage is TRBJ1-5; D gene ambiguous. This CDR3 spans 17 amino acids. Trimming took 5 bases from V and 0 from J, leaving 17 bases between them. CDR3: CASSRTPGVNSNQPQHF. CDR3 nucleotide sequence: TGTGCCAGCAGTCGTACACCTGGGGTGAATAGCAATCAGCCCCAGCATTTT.

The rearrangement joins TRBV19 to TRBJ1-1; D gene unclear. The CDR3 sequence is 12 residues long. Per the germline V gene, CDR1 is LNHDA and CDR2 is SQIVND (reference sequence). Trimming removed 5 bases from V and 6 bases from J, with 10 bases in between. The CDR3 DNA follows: TGTGCCAGTAGTGTGACATCATCTGAAGCTTTCTTT. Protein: CASSVTSSEAFF.

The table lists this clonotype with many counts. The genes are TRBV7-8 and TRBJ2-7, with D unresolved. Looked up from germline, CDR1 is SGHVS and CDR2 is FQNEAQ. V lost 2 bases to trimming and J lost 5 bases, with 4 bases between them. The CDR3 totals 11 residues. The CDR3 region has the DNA TGTGCCAGCAGCTTATACGACGAGCAGTACTTC. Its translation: CASSLYDEQYF. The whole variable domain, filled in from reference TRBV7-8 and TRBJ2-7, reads GAGVSQSPRYKVAKRGQDVALRCDPISGHVSLFWYQQALGQGPEFLTYFQNEAQLDKSGLPSDRFFAERPEGSVSTLKIQRTQQEDSAVYLCASSLYDEQYFGPGTRLTVT.

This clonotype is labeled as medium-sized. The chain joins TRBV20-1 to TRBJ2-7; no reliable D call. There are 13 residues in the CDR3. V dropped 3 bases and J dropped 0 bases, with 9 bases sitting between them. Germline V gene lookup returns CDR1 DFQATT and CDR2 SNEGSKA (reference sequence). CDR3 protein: CSARLPSSYEQYF. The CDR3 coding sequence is TGCAGTGCTAGGTTGCCCAGCTCCTACGAGCAGTACTTC.

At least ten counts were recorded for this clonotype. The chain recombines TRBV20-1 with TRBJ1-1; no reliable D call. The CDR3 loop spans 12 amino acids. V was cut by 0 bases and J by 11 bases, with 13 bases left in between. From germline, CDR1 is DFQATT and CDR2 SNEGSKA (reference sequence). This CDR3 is CSARDLALVAFF. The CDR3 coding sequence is TGCAGTGCTAGAGATCTGGCCCTTGTGGCTTTCTTT.